This T cell receptor beta chain is drawn from a study of cytomegalovirus exposure and HLA in healthy donors. Study-level information: The study's early data release held about 85 million unique TCRs from HLA-typed donors.

This PCR relied on a set of 60 Vbeta primers and 13 Jbeta primers. TCRdb's table, derived via immunoSEQ multiplex PCR, lists solely in-frame clones and lacks some. This sample has approximately 170,000 clones, with approximately 80% found just once. Healthy bone marrow donors made up the cohort. This TCR came from a female donor in good health and CMV-seronegative. The specimen sequenced was PBMCs.

CDR3 bases: TGTGCCGGGGGACTGTCGGGCAATCAGCCCCAGCATTTT. Translating it yields CAGGLSGNQPQHF. The chain is built from TRBV30 and TRBJ1-5, with D tentatively TRBD1 (5 bases). CDR1 is GTSNPN, CDR2 SVGIG, per germline (reference sequence). CDR3 length equals 13 residues. V was trimmed by 8 bases and J by 2 bases, leaving 13 bases between them.